This section outlines one TCR beta chain sequence together with its context. The antigen is undetermined. The sample belongs to a study of cytomegalovirus exposure and HLA in healthy donors. Across the whole study: When just under 400 donors were genotyped, roughly 78% of them were found to fall in the Caucasian-associated ancestry cluster. Study-level findings and limits: Within the data, a cluster of highly shared sequence variants was likely a sequencing artifact.

Germline assignment: CDR1 LGHNA and CDR2 YSLEER. The V and J ends lost 0 bases and 4 bases respectively, with 12 bases between them. The CDR3 is 15 residues long. The PCR made use of 60 Vbeta and 13 Jbeta primers. TCRdb keeps only in-frame clones here, not all; method: immunoSEQ multiplex PCR. The top ten clones hold more than 1.5% of a sample with roughly 190,000 clones, 65% to 85% of them seen once. This rearrangement joins TRBV4-3 to TRBJ1-1; tentatively, D is TRBD1 (5 bases). Source material: PBMCs. This TCR derives from a man aged 18 to 30 in good health and CMV-seronegative. This CDR3 is CASSQDGRRGTEAFF. CDR3 sequence (DNA): TGCGCCAGCAGCCAAGATGGGAGGAGGGGCACTGAAGCTTTCTTT.